This is a list of T cell receptor beta chains from one sample in a study of cytomegalovirus exposure and HLA in healthy donors. Data came from immunoSEQ multiplex PCR; TCRdb stores just in-frame clones and leaves some out. Of more than 85,000 clones listed, about 74% are singletons. Specimen: PBMCs. These receptors were collected from a woman aged 18-29 years in good health and CMV-seropositive. Both conserved end residues are part of each CDR3.

cdr3_aa: CASSFNRGHEQFF; j_call: TRBJ2-1; v_call: TRBV27
cdr3_aa: CASSFDGRRGDNEQFF; j_call: TRBJ2-1; v_call: TRBV28
cdr3_aa: CSVERQGDLSYEQYF; j_call: TRBJ2-7; v_call: TRBV29-1
cdr3_aa: CASSRLTGEGYGYTF; j_call: TRBJ1-2; v_call: TRBV27
cdr3_aa: CAWSPFFSSYNEQFF; j_call: TRBJ2-1; v_call: TRBV30
cdr3_aa: CASCNSGGSTDTQYF; j_call: TRBJ2-3; v_call: TRBV6-1
cdr3_aa: CASKGVFWDYEQYF; j_call: TRBJ2-7; v_call: TRBV6-5
cdr3_aa: CASNTDSSKRYNEQFF; j_call: TRBJ2-1; v_call: TRBV19
cdr3_aa: CSVAGVSEGGYTF; j_call: TRBJ1-2; v_call: TRBV29-1
cdr3_aa: CASSQGERGSTDTQYF; j_call: TRBJ2-3; v_call: TRBV4-3
cdr3_aa: CASSELAGGADTQYF; j_call: TRBJ2-3; v_call: TRBV6-1
cdr3_aa: CASSPRQLAVNEQYF; j_call: TRBJ2-7; v_call: TRBV5-6
cdr3_aa: CASILGRGTSLSEQFF; j_call: TRBJ2-1; v_call: TRBV5-1
cdr3_aa: CASSSNSQPGELFF; j_call: TRBJ2-2; v_call: TRBV7-8
cdr3_aa: CAWSVPGAANYGYTF; j_call: TRBJ1-2; v_call: TRBV30
cdr3_aa: CASSIQGIKSYGYTF; j_call: TRBJ1-2; v_call: TRBV6-5
cdr3_aa: CASSFGGSYEQYF; j_call: TRBJ2-7; v_call: TRBV28